One and the same sample provided the 8 T cell receptor beta chains below, sequenced in a study of shared clonotypes between healthy human individuals. TCRdb's table, derived via immunoSEQ multiplex PCR, lists solely in-frame clones and lacks some. Among roughly 500,000 clones listed, more than 75% were seen once. Sequences were obtained from PBMCs. The receptor set was obtained from a middle-aged woman in good health. Some clones in this sample may be carry-over from other donors' samples.

A few counts support this clone. In nucleotides, the CDR3 is TGTGCCAGCAGTTTTGGCACTAGCGGGAGGACTGAGCAGTTCTTC. Translated: CASSFGTSGRTEQFF. V usage is TRBV28 and J usage is TRBJ2-1, with TRBD2 identical over 12 bases. Germline CDR1 and CDR2: MDHEN and SYDVKM. There are 15 residues in the CDR3. V lost 3 bases and J lost 9; bases outside the gene matches: 6.

This CDR3 is CASSIAGGDGEQFF. CDR3 nucleotide sequence: TGTGCCAGCAGCATAGCGGGGGGGGACGGTGAGCAGTTCTTC. This chain connects TRBV6-1 to TRBJ2-1, with 11 bases lining up with TRBD2. Trimming at V came to 6 bases and at J to 9 bases, leaving 7 bases not matched to a gene. The CDR3 spans 14 residues. In germline, CDR1 is MNHNS, CDR2 SASEGT.

This clone was seen more than once but under ten times. The chain joins TRBV7-8 to TRBJ2-7; D is perhaps TRBD2 (5 bases). Germline-derived CDR1 and CDR2 are SGHVS and FQNEAQ. The CDR3 totals 13 residues. The V end lost 5 bases, the J end lost 6 bases, and 14 bases lay between the germline ends. The CDR3 DNA reads TGTGCCAGCAGCAGCCTGGGGAGAGGCGAGCAGTACTTC. Protein sequence: CASSSLGRGEQYF.

This chain joins TRBV4-3 and TRBJ2-1, with a possible D match to TRBD2 (5 bases). The CDR3 has 13 amino acids. The V gene's germline CDR1 is LGHNA and CDR2 YSLEER. V was trimmed by 4 bases and J by 4 bases, leaving 8 bases between them. The CDR3 loop is CASSPDFYNEQFF. Here the CDR3 DNA reads TGCGCCAGCAGCCCGGACTTTTACAATGAGCAGTTCTTC.

This clone was counted a single time. This chain joins TRBV4-3 and TRBJ1-2, with 9 bases that match TRBD1. Trimming took 3 bases from V and 6 from J; bases not matched to a gene: 11. CDR1 is LGHNA, CDR2 YSLEER, per germline. There are 16 residues in the CDR3. In DNA form, the CDR3 reads TGCGCCAGCAGCCAGGATCCTCGGGACAGGGTCCATGGCTACACCTTC. Translating it yields CASSQDPRDRVHGYTF.

The chain uses TRBV7-2 and TRBJ2-7; D is tentatively TRBD1 or TRBD2 (5 bases each). Trimming took 1 base from V and 1 from J, leaving 8 bases between them. CDR1 is SGHTA, CDR2 FQGNSA, per germline. The CDR3 extends over 14 amino acids. The CDR3 is CASSLDWGSYEQYF. For the CDR3, the DNA is TGTGCCAGCAGCTTAGACTGGGGGTCCTACGAGCAGTACTTC.

The gene calls are TRBV19 and TRBJ2-1; 11 nucleotides agree with TRBD1. The CDR3 is 14 residues long. CDR1 LNHDA and CDR2 SQIVND come from the germline V gene (reference sequence). V was clipped by 6 bases and J by 7 bases; unmatched bases: 5. CDR3 DNA sequence: TGTGCCAGTAGCCCCCGGGACAGGGGGAATGAGCAGTTCTTC. This sequence encodes CASSPRDRGNEQFF.

This chain connects TRBV7-9 to TRBJ2-1, with 7 bases lining up with TRBD1. Germline CDR1 is SEHNR and CDR2 is FQNEAQ (reference sequence). J gave up 5 bases and V 5 bases, and 6 bases lay outside the gene matches. The CDR3 runs 14 residues. The CDR3 coding sequence is TGTGCCAGCAGCCCCCCCGACAGGGACAATGAGCAGTTCTTC. As protein: CASSPPDRDNEQFF.